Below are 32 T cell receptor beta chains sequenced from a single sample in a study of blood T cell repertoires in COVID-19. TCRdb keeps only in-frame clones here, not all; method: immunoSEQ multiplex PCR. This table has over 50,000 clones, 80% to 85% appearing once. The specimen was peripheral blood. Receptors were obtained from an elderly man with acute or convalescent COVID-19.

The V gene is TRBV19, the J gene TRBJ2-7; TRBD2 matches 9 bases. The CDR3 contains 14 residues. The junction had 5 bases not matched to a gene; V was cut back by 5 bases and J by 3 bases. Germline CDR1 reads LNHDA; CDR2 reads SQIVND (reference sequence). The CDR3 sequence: CASSWSGGHYEQYF. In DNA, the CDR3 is TGTGCCAGTAGTTGGAGCGGGGGGCACTACGAGCAGTACTTC.

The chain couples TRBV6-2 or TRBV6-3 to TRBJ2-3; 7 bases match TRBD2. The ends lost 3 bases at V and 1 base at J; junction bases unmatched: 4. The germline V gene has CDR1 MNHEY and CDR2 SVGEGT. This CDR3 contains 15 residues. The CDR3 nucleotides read TGTGCCAGCAGTTATAGCGGGTCTCGCACAGATACGCAGTATTTT. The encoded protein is CASSYSGSRTDTQYF.

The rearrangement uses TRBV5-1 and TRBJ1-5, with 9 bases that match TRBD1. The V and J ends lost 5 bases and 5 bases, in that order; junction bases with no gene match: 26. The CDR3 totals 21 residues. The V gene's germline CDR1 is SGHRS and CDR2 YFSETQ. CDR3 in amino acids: CASSPKGRTGATAEIDQPQHF. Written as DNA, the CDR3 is TGCGCCAGCAGTCCGAAGGGACGGACAGGGGCGACCGCGGAGATAGATCAGCCCCAGCATTTT.

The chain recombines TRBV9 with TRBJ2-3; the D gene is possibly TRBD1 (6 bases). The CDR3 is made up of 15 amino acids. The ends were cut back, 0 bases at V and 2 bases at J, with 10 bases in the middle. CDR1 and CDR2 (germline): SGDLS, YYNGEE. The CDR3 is CASSVGGGDTDTQYF. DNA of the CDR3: TGTGCCAGCAGCGTAGGAGGGGGAGACACAGATACGCAGTATTTT.

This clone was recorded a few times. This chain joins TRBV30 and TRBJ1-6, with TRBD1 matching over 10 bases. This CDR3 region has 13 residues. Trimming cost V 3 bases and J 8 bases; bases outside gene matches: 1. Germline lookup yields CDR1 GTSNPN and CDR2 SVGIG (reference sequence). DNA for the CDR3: TGTGCCTGGAGGACAGGGGGCCATTCACCCCTCCACTTT. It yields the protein CAWRTGGHSPLHF.

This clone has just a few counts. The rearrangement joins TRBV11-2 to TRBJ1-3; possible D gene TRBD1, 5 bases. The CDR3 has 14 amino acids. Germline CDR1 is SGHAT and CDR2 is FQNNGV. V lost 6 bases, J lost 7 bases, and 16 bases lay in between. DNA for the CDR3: TGTGCCAGCAGACCTTTTTGGGGGGAGAACACCATATATTTT. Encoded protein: CASRPFWGENTIYF.

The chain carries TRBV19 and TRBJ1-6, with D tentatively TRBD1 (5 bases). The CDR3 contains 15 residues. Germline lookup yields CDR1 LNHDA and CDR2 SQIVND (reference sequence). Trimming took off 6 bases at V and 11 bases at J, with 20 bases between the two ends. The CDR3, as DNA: TGTGCCAGTAGCCCAAACTGGGGGGTAGATGCACCCCTCCACTTT. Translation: CASSPNWGVDAPLHF.

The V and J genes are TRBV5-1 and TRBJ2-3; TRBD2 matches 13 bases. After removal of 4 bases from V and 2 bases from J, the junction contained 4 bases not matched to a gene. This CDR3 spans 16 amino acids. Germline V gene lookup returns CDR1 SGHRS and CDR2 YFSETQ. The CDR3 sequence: CASSPGTSGDTDTQYF. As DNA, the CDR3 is TGCGCCAGCAGCCCCGGGACTAGCGGGGACACAGATACGCAGTATTTT.

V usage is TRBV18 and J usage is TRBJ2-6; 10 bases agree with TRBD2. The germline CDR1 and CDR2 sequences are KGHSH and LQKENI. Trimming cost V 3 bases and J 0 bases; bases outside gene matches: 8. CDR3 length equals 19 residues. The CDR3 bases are TGTGCCAGCTCACCCCCAGGAGCGGGAGGGTTCTCTGGGGCCAACGTCCTGACTTTC. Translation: CASSPPGAGGFSGANVLTF.

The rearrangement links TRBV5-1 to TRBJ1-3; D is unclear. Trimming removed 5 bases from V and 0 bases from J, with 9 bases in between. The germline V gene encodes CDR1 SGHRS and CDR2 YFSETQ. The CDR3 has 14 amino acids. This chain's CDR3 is CASSRGTSGNTIYF. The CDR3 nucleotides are TGCGCCAGCAGTCGGGGAACCTCTGGAAACACCATATATTTT.

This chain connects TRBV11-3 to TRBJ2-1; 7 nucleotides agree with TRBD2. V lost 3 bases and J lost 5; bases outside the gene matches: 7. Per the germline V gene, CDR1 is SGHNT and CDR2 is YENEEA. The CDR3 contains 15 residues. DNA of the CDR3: TGTGCCAGCAGCTTCCCCGCTAGCGGTCACAATGAGCAGTTCTTC. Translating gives CASSFPASGHNEQFF.

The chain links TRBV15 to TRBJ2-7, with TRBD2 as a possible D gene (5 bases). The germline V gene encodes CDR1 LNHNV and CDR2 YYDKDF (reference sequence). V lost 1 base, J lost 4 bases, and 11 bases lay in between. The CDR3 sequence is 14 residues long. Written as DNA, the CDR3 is TGTGCCACCAGCAGAGGTGGGAGTGGATACGAGCAGTACTTC. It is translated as CATSRGGSGYEQYF.

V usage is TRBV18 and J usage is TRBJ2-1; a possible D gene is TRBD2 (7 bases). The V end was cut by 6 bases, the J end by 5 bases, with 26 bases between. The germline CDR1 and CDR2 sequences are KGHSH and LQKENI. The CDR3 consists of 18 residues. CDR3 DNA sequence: TGTGCCAGCTCCCAATCGCGAGGGGGACTACCAACAAACAATGAGCAGTTCTTC. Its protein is CASSQSRGGLPTNNEQFF.

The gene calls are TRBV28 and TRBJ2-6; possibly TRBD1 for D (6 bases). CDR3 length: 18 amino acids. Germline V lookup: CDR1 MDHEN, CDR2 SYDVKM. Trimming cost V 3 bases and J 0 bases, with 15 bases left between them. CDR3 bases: TGTGCCAGCAGTTTGGGCGGACAGCTAAGCTCTGGGGCCAACGTCCTGACTTTC. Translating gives CASSLGGQLSSGANVLTF.

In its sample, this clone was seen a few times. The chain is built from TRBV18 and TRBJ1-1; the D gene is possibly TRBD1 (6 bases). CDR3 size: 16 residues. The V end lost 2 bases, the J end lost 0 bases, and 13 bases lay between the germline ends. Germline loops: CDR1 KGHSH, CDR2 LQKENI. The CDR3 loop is CASSPGRDIMNTEAFF. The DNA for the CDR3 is TGTGCCAGCTCACCAGGCCGGGACATCATGAACACTGAAGCTTTCTTT.

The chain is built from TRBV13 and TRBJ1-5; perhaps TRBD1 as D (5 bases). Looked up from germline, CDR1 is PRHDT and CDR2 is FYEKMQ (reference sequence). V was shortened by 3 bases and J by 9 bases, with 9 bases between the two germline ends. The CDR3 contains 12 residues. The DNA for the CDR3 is TGTGCCAGCAGCTTCCGGCAGGGGCCCCAGCATTTT. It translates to CASSFRQGPQHF.

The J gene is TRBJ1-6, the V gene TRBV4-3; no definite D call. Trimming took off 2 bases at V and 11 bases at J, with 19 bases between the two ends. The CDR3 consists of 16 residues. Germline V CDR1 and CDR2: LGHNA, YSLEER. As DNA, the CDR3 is TGCGCCAGCAGCCAAATACCCCATGTCCTGGGAGCACCCCTCCACTTT. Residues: CASSQIPHVLGAPLHF.

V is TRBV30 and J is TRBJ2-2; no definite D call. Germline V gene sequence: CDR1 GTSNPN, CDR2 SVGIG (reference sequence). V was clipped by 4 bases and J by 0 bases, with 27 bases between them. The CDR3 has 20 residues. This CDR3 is CAWINPETNIRSANTGELFF. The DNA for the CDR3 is TGTGCCTGGATTAACCCCGAGACAAATATCAGATCCGCGAACACCGGGGAGCTGTTTTTT.

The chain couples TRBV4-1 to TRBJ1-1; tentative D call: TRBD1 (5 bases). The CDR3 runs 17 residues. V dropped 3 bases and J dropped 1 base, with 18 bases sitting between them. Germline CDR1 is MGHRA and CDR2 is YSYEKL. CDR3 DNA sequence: TGCGCCAGCAGCCAGGCGACAGAGCCTAAAAAGAACACTGAAGCTTTCTTT. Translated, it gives CASSQATEPKKNTEAFF.

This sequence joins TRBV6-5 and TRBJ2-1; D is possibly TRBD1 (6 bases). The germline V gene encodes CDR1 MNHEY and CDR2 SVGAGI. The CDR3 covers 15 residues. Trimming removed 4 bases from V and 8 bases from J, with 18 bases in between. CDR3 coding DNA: TGTGCCAGCAGTTTCGCATCACAGGGCCGGGATGAGCAGTTCTTC. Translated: CASSFASQGRDEQFF.

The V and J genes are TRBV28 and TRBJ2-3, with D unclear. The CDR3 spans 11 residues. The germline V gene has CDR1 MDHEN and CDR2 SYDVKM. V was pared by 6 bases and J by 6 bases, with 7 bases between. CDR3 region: CASRFVDTQYF. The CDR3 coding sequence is TGTGCCAGCAGATTCGTGGATACGCAGTATTTT.

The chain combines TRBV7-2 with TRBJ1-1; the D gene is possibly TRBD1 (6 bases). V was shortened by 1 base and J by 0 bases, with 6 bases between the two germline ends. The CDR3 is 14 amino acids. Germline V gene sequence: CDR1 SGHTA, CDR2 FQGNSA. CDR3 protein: CASSLDRVNTEAFF. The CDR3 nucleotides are TGTGCCAGCAGCTTAGACAGGGTGAACACTGAAGCTTTCTTT. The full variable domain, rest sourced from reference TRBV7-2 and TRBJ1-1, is GAGVSQSPSNKVTEKGKDVELRCDPISGHTALYWYRQSLGQGLEFLIYFQGNSAPDKSGLPSDRFSAERTGGSVSTLTIQRTQQEDSAVYLCASSLDRVNTEAFFGQGTRLTVV.

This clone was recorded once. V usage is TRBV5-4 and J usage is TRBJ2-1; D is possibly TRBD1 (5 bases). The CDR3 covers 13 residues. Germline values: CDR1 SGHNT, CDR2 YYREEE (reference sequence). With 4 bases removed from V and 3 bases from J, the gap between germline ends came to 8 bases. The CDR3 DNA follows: TGTGCCAGCAGCCGCCAGGGCTACAATGAGCAGTTCTTC. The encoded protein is CASSRQGYNEQFF. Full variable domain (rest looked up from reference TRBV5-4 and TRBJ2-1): ETGVTQSPTHLIKTRGQQVTLRCSSQSGHNTVSWYQQALGQGPQFIFQYYREEENGRGNFPPRFSGLQFPNYSSELNVNALELDDSALYLCASSRQGYNEQFFGPGTRLTVL.

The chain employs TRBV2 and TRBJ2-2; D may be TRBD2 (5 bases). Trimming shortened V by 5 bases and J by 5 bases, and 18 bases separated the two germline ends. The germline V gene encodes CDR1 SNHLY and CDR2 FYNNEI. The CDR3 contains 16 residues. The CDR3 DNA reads TGTGCCAGCAGTTGGCCAAGGGCTCGGGGAACCGGGGAGCTGTTTTTT. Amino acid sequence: CASSWPRARGTGELFF.

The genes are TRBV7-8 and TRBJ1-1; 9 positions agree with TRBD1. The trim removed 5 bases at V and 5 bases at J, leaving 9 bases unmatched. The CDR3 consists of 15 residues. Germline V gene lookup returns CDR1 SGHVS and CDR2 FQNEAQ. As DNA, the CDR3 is TGTGCCAGCAGCCCGCGGGACAGGGAGAGGACTGAAGCTTTCTTT. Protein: CASSPRDRERTEAFF.

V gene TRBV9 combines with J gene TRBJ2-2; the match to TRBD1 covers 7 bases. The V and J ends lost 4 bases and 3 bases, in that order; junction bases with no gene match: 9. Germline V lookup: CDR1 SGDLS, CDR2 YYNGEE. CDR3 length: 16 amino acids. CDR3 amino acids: CASSPLAGTDTGELFF. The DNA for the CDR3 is TGTGCCAGCAGCCCCCTCGCCGGGACAGACACCGGGGAGCTGTTTTTT.

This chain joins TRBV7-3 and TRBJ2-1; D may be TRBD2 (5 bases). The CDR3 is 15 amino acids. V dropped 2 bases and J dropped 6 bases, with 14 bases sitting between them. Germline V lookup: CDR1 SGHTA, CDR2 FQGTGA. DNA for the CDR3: TGTGCCAGCAGCTTATCGGGCAGAGGGATCAATGAGCAGTTCTTC. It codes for CASSLSGRGINEQFF.

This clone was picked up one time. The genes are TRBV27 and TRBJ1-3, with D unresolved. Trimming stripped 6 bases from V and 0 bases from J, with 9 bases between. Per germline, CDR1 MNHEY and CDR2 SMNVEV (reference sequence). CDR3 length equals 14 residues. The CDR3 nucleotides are TGTGCCAGCAGCCTCGGAGCCTCTGGAAACACCATATATTTT. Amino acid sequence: CASSLGASGNTIYF.

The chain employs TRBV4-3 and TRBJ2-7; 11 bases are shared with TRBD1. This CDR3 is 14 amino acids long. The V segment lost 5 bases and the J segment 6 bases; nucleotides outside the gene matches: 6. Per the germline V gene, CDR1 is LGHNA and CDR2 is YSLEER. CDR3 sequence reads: CASSKWTGGSEQYF. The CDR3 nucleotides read TGCGCCAGCAGCAAATGGACAGGGGGCAGCGAGCAGTACTTC.

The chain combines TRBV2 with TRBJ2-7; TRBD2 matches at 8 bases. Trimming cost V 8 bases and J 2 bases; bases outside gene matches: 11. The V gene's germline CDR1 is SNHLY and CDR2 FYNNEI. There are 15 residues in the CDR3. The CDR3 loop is CASGTSTPPTYEQYF. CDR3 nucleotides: TGTGCCAGCGGGACTAGTACCCCCCCCACCTACGAGCAGTACTTC. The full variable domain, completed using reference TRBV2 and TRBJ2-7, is EPEVTQTPSHQVTQMGQEVILRCVPISNHLYFYWYRQILGQKVEFLVSFYNNEISEKSEIFDDQFSVERPDGSNFTLKIRSTKLEDSAMYFCASGTSTPPTYEQYFGPGTRLTVT.

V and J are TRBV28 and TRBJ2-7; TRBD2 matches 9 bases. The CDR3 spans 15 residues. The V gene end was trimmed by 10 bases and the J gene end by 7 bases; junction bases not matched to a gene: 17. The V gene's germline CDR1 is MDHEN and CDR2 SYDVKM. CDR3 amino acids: CATQSLASGTREQYF. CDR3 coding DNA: TGTGCCACCCAATCTTTGGCTAGCGGGACTCGTGAGCAGTACTTC.

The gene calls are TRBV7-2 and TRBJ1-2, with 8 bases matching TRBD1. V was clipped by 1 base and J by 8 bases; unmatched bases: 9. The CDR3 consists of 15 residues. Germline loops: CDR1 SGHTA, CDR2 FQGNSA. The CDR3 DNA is TGTGCCAGCAGCTTAGAACGCAGGGGGCAAGAAGGCTACACCTTC. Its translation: CASSLERRGQEGYTF.